These T cell receptor beta chains were read from a single sample in a study of blood T cell repertoires in COVID-19. Profiling relied on immunoSEQ multiplex PCR, and the TCRdb table lists in-frame clones only, not all of them. Of roughly 15,000 clones listed, roughly four fifths are singletons. The sample taken for sequencing was peripheral blood. The receptors stem from a woman in her 70s with active COVID-19. Each CDR3 is given with its conserved first and last residue. The D gene is left open where the match is weak. Not every row has a clone size; where given, it reads once, few, many or a size class.

j_gene | d_gene | v_gene | abundance | CDR3nt | CDR3aa
TRBJ2-1 | TRBD2 | TRBV14 | . | TGTGCCAGCAGCCAAGGGACTAGCGAGTACAATGAGCAGTTCTTC | CASSQGTSEYNEQFF
TRBJ1-2 | . | TRBV3-1/TRBV3-2 | . | TGTGCCAGCAGCCAAGGGCAGGGTCAAAGCACCTTC | CASSQGQGQSTF
TRBJ2-2 | TRBD2 | TRBV20-1 | . | TGCAGTGCTAGTCGGACTAGCGTACGCAACACCGGGGAGCTGTTTTTT | CSASRTSVRNTGELFF
TRBJ2-7 | TRBD2 | TRBV28 | once | TGTGCCAGCAGCGGACAGGGGGGGCTAGCGGGAGGGAATTATCTCTACGAGCAGTACTTC | CASSGQGGLAGGNYLYEQYF
TRBJ2-3 | TRBD2 | TRBV27 | once | TGTGCCAGCATCGAGATGGCGGGAGCAGATACGCAGTATTTT | CASIEMAGADTQYF
TRBJ2-7 | . | TRBV28 | . | TGTGCCAGCAGTCCCCTTGACCGACAATACGAGCAGTACTTC | CASSPLDRQYEQYF
TRBJ2-2 | . | TRBV5-1 | . | TGCGCCAGCAGCTTTGGGGGGGCCGAAGGGGAGCTGTTTTTT | CASSFGGAEGELFF
TRBJ1-2 | TRBD1 | TRBV3-1/TRBV3-2 | few | TGTGCCAGCAGCCTGGGGACAGCTGGCTACACCTTC | CASSLGTAGYTF
TRBJ2-2 | . | TRBV28 | . | TGTGCCAGCAGTTCCATAAGGGGGCGCGGGACGAACACCGGGGAGCTGTTTTTT | CASSSIRGRGTNTGELFF
TRBJ2-3 | TRBD1 | TRBV24-1 | . | TGTGCCACCAGTGATTTAGCCGGACAGGGGCTGCTGGATACGCAGTATTTT | CATSDLAGQGLLDTQYF
TRBJ2-1 | TRBD2 | TRBV19 | . | TGTGCCAGTATTCGGTCTAGCGGGAGTCTCAATGAGCAGTTCTTC | CASIRSSGSLNEQFF
TRBJ2-1 | TRBD2 | TRBV6-5 | . | TGTGCCAGCAGTTACTCGACGGGAGGAAAGTACAATGAGCAGTTCTTC | CASSYSTGGKYNEQFF
TRBJ2-3 | TRBD2 | TRBV5-5 | . | TGTGCCAGCAGCTGGGAGGGCCGTGCAGATACGCAGTATTTT | CASSWEGRADTQYF
TRBJ2-7 | TRBD2 | TRBV27 | . | TGTGCCAGCAGTTCGGCTAGCGGGACCCACGAGCAGTACTTC | CASSSASGTHEQYF
TRBJ2-6 | TRBD2 | TRBV6-1 | few | TGTGCCAGCAGTGAAGTTGGGGGAGGGGCTGGGGCCAACGTCCTGACTTTC | CASSEVGGGAGANVLTF
TRBJ2-2 | TRBD2 | TRBV4-1 | . | TGCGCCAGCAGCCCGGGACTAGCGGGAGACGGGGAGCTGTTTTTT | CASSPGLAGDGELFF
TRBJ2-7 | . | TRBV6-1 | . | TGTGCCAGCAGTGCATCCCCCTGGCCGACAGGCACAACCTACGAGCAGTACTTC | CASSASPWPTGTTYEQYF
TRBJ2-5 | . | TRBV29-1 | once | TGCAGCTTCAGGGGCGGGTACCAAGAGACCCAGTACTTC | CSFRGGYQETQYF
TRBJ2-1 | TRBD2 | TRBV7-3 | . | TGTGCCAGCAGCCCCCGCCCGCGGGGGGGTCAAGATGAGCAGTTCTTC | CASSPRPRGGQDEQFF
TRBJ1-3 | TRBD1 | TRBV27 | . | TGTGCCAGCAGTGCAGGACAGGGGCTTGGAAACACCATATATTTT | CASSAGQGLGNTIYF
TRBJ2-2 | TRBD2 | TRBV27 | . | TGTGCCAGCAGTTCTGACCGGACTAGCGGAGCGAACACCGGGGAGCTGTTTTTT | CASSSDRTSGANTGELFF
TRBJ1-3 | . | TRBV6-1 | . | TGTGCCAGCAGTGCAACTCGCGGACAGAGCTCTGGAAACACCATATATTTT | CASSATRGQSSGNTIYF
TRBJ2-7 | TRBD2 | TRBV18 | . | TGTGCCAGCTCACCCCAGCGGGAGGGCTACGAGCAGTACTTC | CASSPQREGYEQYF
TRBJ2-2 | . | TRBV28 | . | TGTGCCAGCAGTTTGGCGGTGAACACCGGGGAGCTGTTTTTT | CASSLAVNTGELFF
TRBJ2-1 | . | TRBV5-4 | . | TGTGCCAGCAGTTTAGGGGGAAAAATGGGCAATGAGCAGTTCTTC | CASSLGGKMGNEQFF
TRBJ1-1 | . | TRBV5-8 | . | TGTGCCAGCAGCTTCGGGGAGACGAACACTGAAGCTTTCTTT | CASSFGETNTEAFF
TRBJ2-7 | TRBD1 | TRBV6-5 | . | TGTGCCAGCAGTTATTGGGACAGGGTCTACGAGCAGTACTTC | CASSYWDRVYEQYF
TRBJ2-1 | TRBD2 | TRBV6-2/TRBV6-3 | . | TGTGCCAGCAGTTACTTAAGCGGGCGGGGGGTTGGCGATGAGCAGTTCTTC | CASSYLSGRGVGDEQFF
TRBJ2-1 | TRBD2 | TRBV7-9 | . | TGTGCCAGCAGCTTAGTTATGGCTAGCGGGAGCTACAATGAGCAGTTCTTC | CASSLVMASGSYNEQFF
TRBJ2-1 | . | TRBV3-1/TRBV3-2 | . | TGTGCCAGCAGCCAAGACGGTCTCTACAATGAGCAGTTCTTC | CASSQDGLYNEQFF
TRBJ2-2 | TRBD1 | TRBV5-5 | . | TGTGCCAGCAGCAGGACAGGGGGCAGAGCGGGTAACACCGGGGAGCTGTTTTTT | CASSRTGGRAGNTGELFF
TRBJ1-6 | . | TRBV19 | . | TGTGCCAGTACTGGACAGAACTATTCACCCCTCCACTTT | CASTGQNYSPLHF
TRBJ1-4 | TRBD1 | TRBV7-9 | . | TGTGCCAGCAGCTTAACAGGGGGTGGTGAAAAACTGTTTTTT | CASSLTGGGEKLFF
TRBJ2-1 | . | TRBV14 | . | TGTGCCAGCAGCCAAGATCGGGCCCAAGCGGGCCACTACAATGAGCAGTTCTTC | CASSQDRAQAGHYNEQFF
TRBJ1-2 | . | TRBV5-1 | few | TGCGCCAGCAGACTAACAGGGCTAGATGGCTACACCTTC | CASRLTGLDGYTF
TRBJ1-5 | . | TRBV11-2 | few | TGTGCCAGCAGCTTAGATCGGAGTGATCAGCCCCAGCATTTT | CASSLDRSDQPQHF
TRBJ2-1 | TRBD2 | TRBV19 | once | TGTGCCAGTAGCGCCCTTCTTAGCGGGAGTAACCACAATGAGCAGTTCTTC | CASSALLSGSNHNEQFF
TRBJ2-5 | TRBD2 | TRBV15 | . | TGTGCCACCAGCAGGGGAGGGTGGGAGACCCAGTACTTC | CATSRGGWETQYF
TRBJ2-5 | . | TRBV28 | . | TGTGCCAGCAGTATGAACGGGCAGGGCCAAGAGACCCAGTACTTC | CASSMNGQGQETQYF
TRBJ2-2 | TRBD2 | TRBV18 | . | TGTGCCAGCTCACCAGACATCGACGGGACTAGAAGAACCGGGGAGCTGTTTTTT | CASSPDIDGTRRTGELFF
TRBJ1-3 | TRBD1 | TRBV5-1 | . | TGCGCCAGCAGCCCTGGGGTAAAACAGGGGGCTCTTTCTGGAAACACCATATATTTT | CASSPGVKQGALSGNTIYF
TRBJ2-3 | . | TRBV20-1 | once | TGCAGTGCTAGTACGCGGGCAGATACGCAGTATTTT | CSASTRADTQYF
TRBJ2-7 | TRBD2 | TRBV5-1 | . | TGCGCCAGCAGCGGGGTGGCGGGAGGATCCTACGAGCAGTACTTC | CASSGVAGGSYEQYF
TRBJ2-3 | TRBD2 | TRBV7-8 | once | TGTGCCAGCAGGCCCGGACTAGCAGATACGCAGTATTTT | CASRPGLADTQYF
TRBJ1-2 | . | TRBV5-6 | . | TGTGCCAGCAGCCAGAACAGGGTTCATGGCTACACCTTC | CASSQNRVHGYTF
TRBJ2-3 | . | TRBV7-2 | . | TGTGCCAGCAGCTTAGGCTCTAGTTTAGATACGCAGTATTTT | CASSLGSSLDTQYF
TRBJ1-1 | TRBD1 | TRBV29-1 | . | TGCAGCGCACGCAGACAGGGACGGAACACTGAAGCTTTCTTT | CSARRQGRNTEAFF
TRBJ2-5 | TRBD1 | TRBV25-1 | . | TGTGCCAGCAGCAGATTACAGGGGACCCTCCCAGAGACCCAGTACTTC | CASSRLQGTLPETQYF
TRBJ1-1 | TRBD1 | TRBV3-1/TRBV3-2 | . | TGTGCCAGCAGCCAAGATAGGACAGGGGGCCGCACTGAAGCTTTCTTT | CASSQDRTGGRTEAFF
TRBJ2-5 | . | TRBV4-2 | . | TGTGCCAGCAGCCAAGTCAGATCCCAAGAGACCCAGTACTTC | CASSQVRSQETQYF
TRBJ1-2 | TRBD1 | TRBV6-5 | once | TGTGCCAGCATTCCGACAGGGACCTATGGCTACACCTTC | CASIPTGTYGYTF
TRBJ2-1 | TRBD2 | TRBV10-3 | few | TGTGCCATCAGTGATAGGTCTAGCGGGAACGAGCAGTTCTTC | CAISDRSSGNEQFF
TRBJ2-2 | . | TRBV7-3 | few | TGTGCCAGCAGCTATAGCGGGAACACCGGGGAGCTGTTTTTT | CASSYSGNTGELFF